The clone carrying this T cell receptor (beta chain) has a single count. The junction departs from the called germline gene at one end, perhaps through a read error. This record belongs to a study of metastatic and nonmetastatic thyroid tumors. Germline values: CDR1 MGHRA, CDR2 YSYEKL. This CDR3 has 16 residues. Every patient was untreated before thyroid surgery. TCRdb re-processed the PCR reads through MiXCR. This sample yields roughly 38,000 clones, of which around an eighth are seen a single time; about 9% belongs to the top ten. This TCR derives from a male donor with papillary thyroid cancer or a benign thyroid nodule (not recorded which). Some clones in this sample may be carry-over from other donors' samples. The sample was blood. The chain has TRBV4-1 and TRBJ2-1; 9 bases match TRBD2. This CDR3 is CSSSQDGIAGVNEQFF. CDR3 sequence (DNA): TGCTCCAGCAGCCAAGATGGGATAGCGGGAGTCAATGAGCAGTTCTTC.